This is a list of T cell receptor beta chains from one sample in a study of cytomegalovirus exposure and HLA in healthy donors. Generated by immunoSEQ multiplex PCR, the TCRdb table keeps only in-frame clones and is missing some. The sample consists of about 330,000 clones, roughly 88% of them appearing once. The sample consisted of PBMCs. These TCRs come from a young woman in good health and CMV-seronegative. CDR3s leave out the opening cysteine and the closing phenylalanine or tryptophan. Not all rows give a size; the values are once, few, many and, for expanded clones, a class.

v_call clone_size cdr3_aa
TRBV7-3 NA ASSPGEGRRTYEQY
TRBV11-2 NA ASSPGGNQPQH
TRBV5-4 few ASSPGRGDLGQY
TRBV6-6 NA ASRRQNYGYT
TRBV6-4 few ASSAFGTGPYEQY
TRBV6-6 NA ASRASAGRSYEQY
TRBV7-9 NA ASSLEATGTNTEAF
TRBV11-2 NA ASSLGHRVSYEQY
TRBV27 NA ASSTWTGDSYEQY
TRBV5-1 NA ASSGGDRGPDTQY
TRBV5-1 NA ASMGANEQF
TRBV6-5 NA ASSYTTGGYEQY
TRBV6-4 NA ASSGPGAHEQF
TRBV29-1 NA SVEATSGGGNEQF
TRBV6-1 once ASRARQGPSYEQY
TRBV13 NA ASSLLPVNPSTDTQY
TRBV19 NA ASSIDPRAGELF
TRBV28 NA ASSLLVGTGGRKQY
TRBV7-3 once ASSLRQGVQETQY
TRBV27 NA ASRTGRNGYT
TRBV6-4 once ASRRETQY
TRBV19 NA ASSTSSTSGSSEQF
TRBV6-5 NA ASSYSGGYNEQF
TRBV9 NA ASSGTSGYEQY
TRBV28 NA ASSTGPRGEAF
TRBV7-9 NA ASSIGNPEMNEQF
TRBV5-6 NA ASSLSVKNTGELF
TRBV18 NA ASSFSGTGNTEAF
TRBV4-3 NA ASSQEGSSEKLF
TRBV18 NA ASSPGLAGSGELF
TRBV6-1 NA ASSEASGLKETQY
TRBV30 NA AWTTGENTEAF
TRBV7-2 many ASSFGGRAGEQY
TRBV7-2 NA ASSRMGAGTGTEQY
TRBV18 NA ASSPQRENEQY
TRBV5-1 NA ASSLVVGWQF
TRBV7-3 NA ASSPSGGQGDKGYT
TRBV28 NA ASSWGGHYGYT
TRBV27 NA ASSSTGGPYEQY
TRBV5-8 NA ASSDNIYEQY
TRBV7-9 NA ASSSTTSGRAYEQY
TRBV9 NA ASSVGPTPDTQY
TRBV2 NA ASSDPFLPNTEAF